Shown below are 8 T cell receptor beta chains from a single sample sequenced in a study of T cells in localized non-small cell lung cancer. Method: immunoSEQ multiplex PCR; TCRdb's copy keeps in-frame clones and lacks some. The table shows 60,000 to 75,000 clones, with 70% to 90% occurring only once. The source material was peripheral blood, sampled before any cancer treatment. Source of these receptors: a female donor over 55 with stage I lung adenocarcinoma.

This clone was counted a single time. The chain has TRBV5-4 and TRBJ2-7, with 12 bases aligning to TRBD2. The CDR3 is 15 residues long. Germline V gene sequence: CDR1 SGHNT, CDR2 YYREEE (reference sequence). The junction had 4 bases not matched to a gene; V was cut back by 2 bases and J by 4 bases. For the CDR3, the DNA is TGTGCCAGCAGCTTCGGGACTAGCGGGCAGTACGAGCAGTACTTC. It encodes CASSFGTSGQYEQYF. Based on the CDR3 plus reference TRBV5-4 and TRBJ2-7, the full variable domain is ETGVTQSPTHLIKTRGQQVTLRCSSQSGHNTVSWYQQALGQGPQFIFQYYREEENGRGNFPPRFSGLQFPNYSSELNVNALELDDSALYLCASSFGTSGQYEQYFGPGTRLTVT.

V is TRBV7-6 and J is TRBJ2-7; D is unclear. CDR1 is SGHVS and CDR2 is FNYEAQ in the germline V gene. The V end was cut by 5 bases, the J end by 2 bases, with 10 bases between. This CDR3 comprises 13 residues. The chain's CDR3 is CASSRTVTYEQYF. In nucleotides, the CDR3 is TGTGCCAGCAGCCGCACGGTCACCTACGAGCAGTACTTC.

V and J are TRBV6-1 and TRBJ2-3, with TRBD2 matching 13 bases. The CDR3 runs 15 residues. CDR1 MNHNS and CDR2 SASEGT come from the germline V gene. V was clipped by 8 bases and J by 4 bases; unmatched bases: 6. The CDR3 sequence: CASLLLAGGADTQYF. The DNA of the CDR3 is TGTGCCAGCCTCTTACTAGCGGGGGGGGCAGATACGCAGTATTTT.

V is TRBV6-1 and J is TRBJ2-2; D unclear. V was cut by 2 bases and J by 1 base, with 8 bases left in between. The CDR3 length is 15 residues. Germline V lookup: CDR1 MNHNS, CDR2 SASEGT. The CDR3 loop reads CASSEFTGNTGELFF. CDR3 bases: TGTGCCAGCAGTGAATTCACGGGGAACACCGGGGAGCTGTTTTTT.

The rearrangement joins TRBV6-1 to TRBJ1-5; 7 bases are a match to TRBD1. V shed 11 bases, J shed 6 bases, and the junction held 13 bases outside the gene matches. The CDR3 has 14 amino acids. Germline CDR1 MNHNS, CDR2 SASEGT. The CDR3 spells CAGGTQGDGQPQHF. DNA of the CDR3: TGTGCCGGGGGGACTCAGGGGGACGGTCAGCCCCAGCATTTT.

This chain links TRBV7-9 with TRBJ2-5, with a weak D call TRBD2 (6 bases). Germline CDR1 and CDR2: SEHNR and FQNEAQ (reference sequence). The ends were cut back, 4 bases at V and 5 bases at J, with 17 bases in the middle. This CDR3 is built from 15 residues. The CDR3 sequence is CASSSSPGVVETQYF. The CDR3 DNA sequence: TGTGCCAGCAGCTCCAGTCCGGGGGTAGTGGAGACCCAGTACTTC.

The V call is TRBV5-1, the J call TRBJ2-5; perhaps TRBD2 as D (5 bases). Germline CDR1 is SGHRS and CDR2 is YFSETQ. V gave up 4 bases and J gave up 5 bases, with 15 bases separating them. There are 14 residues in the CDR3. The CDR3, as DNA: TGCGCCAGCAGCCGGCTGCCCCCGGGGGAGACCCAGTACTTC. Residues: CASSRLPPGETQYF.

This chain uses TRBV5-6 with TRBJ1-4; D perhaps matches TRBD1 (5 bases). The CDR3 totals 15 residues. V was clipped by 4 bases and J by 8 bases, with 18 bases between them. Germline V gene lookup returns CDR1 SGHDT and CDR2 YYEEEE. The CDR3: CASSARGRVEEKLFF. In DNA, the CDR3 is TGTGCCAGCAGCGCCCGGGGCAGGGTAGAAGAAAAACTGTTTTTT.